A single sample gave rise to the 24 T cell receptor beta chains below, sequenced in a study of blood T cell repertoires in COVID-19. The method was immunoSEQ multiplex PCR; TCRdb's version includes in-frame clones alone and lacks a portion of them. Here the sample spans under 200,000 clones, roughly 84% being singletons. Sequenced: peripheral blood. The receptors come from a man aged 35-49 years with acute or convalescent COVID-19.

This clone has only a few counts. This rearrangement joins TRBV5-1 to TRBJ2-7; TRBD1 aligns across 10 bases. The CDR3 has 16 amino acids. V gave up 3 bases and J gave up 3 bases; unmatched junction bases: 9. Germline-derived CDR1 and CDR2 are SGHRS and YFSETQ. For the CDR3, the DNA is TGCGCCAGCAGCTCTACAACGCGGGACAGGGGCTACGAGCAGTACTTC. This codes for CASSSTTRDRGYEQYF.

V gene TRBV7-2 combines with J gene TRBJ2-1; 11 positions match TRBD2. Germline CDR1 and CDR2: SGHTA and FQGNSA. The V and J ends lost 0 bases and 7 bases, in that order; junction bases with no gene match: 8. The CDR3 loop spans 17 amino acids. In DNA, the CDR3 is TGTGCCAGCAGCTTAGCGGGTAGCGGGGGGGTAAGAAATGAGCAGTTCTTC. Translated: CASSLAGSGGVRNEQFF.

The chain recombines TRBV2 with TRBJ2-7; TRBD1 aligns across 7 bases. Germline V gene data show CDR1 as SNHLY and CDR2 as FYNNEI. The trim removed 10 bases at V and 2 bases at J, leaving 2 bases unmatched. The CDR3 is made up of 11 amino acids. In nucleotides, the CDR3 is TGTGCCACGGGGACAGCCTACGAGCAGTACTTC. Amino acid sequence: CATGTAYEQYF.

V is TRBV6-5 and J is TRBJ2-5, with 9 nucleotides matching TRBD1. After removal of 4 bases from V and 3 bases from J, the junction contained 6 bases not matched to a gene. Germline CDR1 is MNHEY and CDR2 is SVGAGI. The CDR3 has 15 residues. The CDR3 loop reads CASSWGQGREETQYF. In DNA, the CDR3 is TGTGCCAGCAGTTGGGGACAGGGTCGGGAAGAGACCCAGTACTTC.

This rearrangement joins TRBV7-9 to TRBJ1-6; possibly TRBD1 for D (5 bases). The germline CDR1 and CDR2 sequences are SEHNR and FQNEAQ (reference sequence). The CDR3 length is 16 residues. Trimming left V 11 bases short and J 1 base short, with 18 bases between. CDR3 bases: TGTGCCGGACAAGGCGGGGATACGTCCTATAATTCACCCCTCCACTTT. Protein product: CAGQGGDTSYNSPLHF.

The V and J genes are TRBV19 and TRBJ1-5, with 11 nucleotides matching TRBD1. The CDR3 is made up of 15 amino acids. The V gene end was trimmed by 5 bases and the J gene end by 6 bases; junction bases not matched to a gene: 6. Germline values: CDR1 LNHDA, CDR2 SQIVND (reference sequence). The CDR3 DNA sequence: TGTGCCAGTAGTTCACCGGGACAGGGGGTTCAGCCCCAGCATTTT. It encodes CASSSPGQGVQPQHF.

V and J are TRBV5-4 and TRBJ1-1, with D maybe TRBD1 (6 bases). The germline V gene encodes CDR1 SGHNT and CDR2 YYREEE (reference sequence). V was shortened by 0 bases and J by 7 bases, with 13 bases between the two germline ends. This CDR3 is 14 amino acids long. This chain's CDR3 is CASSLGRGSDEAFF. The CDR3 DNA is TGTGCCAGCAGCTTGGGCAGGGGAAGTGATGAAGCTTTCTTT.

Only one count was recorded for this clone. V is TRBV10-2 and J is TRBJ1-3; no reliable D call. Trimming stripped 2 bases from V and 4 bases from J, with 9 bases between. This CDR3 spans 14 amino acids. The germline V gene has CDR1 WSHSY and CDR2 SAAADI. The CDR3 DNA is TGCGCCAGCAGTGAGACGGGTACAGGAAACACCATATATTTT. It codes for CASSETGTGNTIYF.

This clone appeared a few times. V is TRBV4-3 and J is TRBJ2-2, with 11 bases matching TRBD2. This CDR3 has 17 residues. In germline, CDR1 is LGHNA, CDR2 YSLEER. The ends lost 3 bases at V and 4 bases at J; junction bases unmatched: 7. DNA of the CDR3: TGCGCCAGCAGCCATATTATAGCGGGGGGGCTCACCGGGGAGCTGTTTTTT. As protein: CASSHIIAGGLTGELFF.

The rearrangement links TRBV7-2 to TRBJ2-2; a possible D gene is TRBD2 (5 bases). CDR1 is SGHTA and CDR2 is FQGNSA in the germline V gene. The CDR3 is made up of 17 amino acids. Between the trimmed V and J ends, which lost 1 base and 4 bases, there was a span of 16 bases. As DNA, the CDR3 is TGTGCCAGCAGCTTAGAGGTGGCGGGTTCGGGCACCGGGGAGCTGTTTTTT. Encoded protein: CASSLEVAGSGTGELFF.

The chain joins TRBV28 to TRBJ2-5; 7 bases align to TRBD2. Germline values: CDR1 MDHEN, CDR2 SYDVKM. The CDR3 is 14 residues long. V gave up 4 bases and J gave up 2 bases; unmatched junction bases: 4. The CDR3 sequence is CASSSKRGQETQYF. CDR3 nucleotides: TGTGCCAGCAGTTCAAAGCGGGGTCAAGAGACCCAGTACTTC.

In its sample, this clone was seen once. CDR3 coding DNA: TGTGCCAGCACAGCGGGGGGTCCCTACAATGAGCAGTTCTTC. Protein sequence: CASTAGGPYNEQFF. The rearrangement links TRBV6-5 to TRBJ2-1; 9 positions match TRBD2. This CDR3 has 14 amino acids. Germline assignment: CDR1 MNHEY and CDR2 SVGAGI. J gave up 2 bases and V 7 bases, and 3 bases lay outside the gene matches.

This chain uses TRBV9 with TRBJ1-1; 11 nucleotides match TRBD1. Trimming took 3 bases from V and 5 from J; bases not matched to a gene: 9. This CDR3 has 16 amino acids. Germline V lookup: CDR1 SGDLS, CDR2 YYNGEE. CDR3 nucleotide sequence: TGTGCCAGCAGCGAATCCGGACAGGGGGCGAGGACTGAAGCTTTCTTT. Amino acids: CASSESGQGARTEAFF.

CDR3 coding DNA: TGTGCCAGCAGTGAATATATGTGGGGGGAACACGAAAAACTGTTTTTT. Its protein product is CASSEYMWGEHEKLFF. The V and J genes are TRBV6-1 and TRBJ1-4; perhaps TRBD1 as D (5 bases). The germline CDR1 and CDR2 sequences are MNHNS and SASEGT. The CDR3 spans 16 residues. Trimming shortened V by 2 bases and J by 8 bases, and 18 bases separated the two germline ends.

The count of this clone is one. The chain has TRBV4-2 and TRBJ1-1, with TRBD1 matching over 7 bases. Germline CDR1 and CDR2: LGHNA and YNFKEQ. V was clipped by 2 bases and J by 1 base; unmatched bases: 4. The CDR3 has 15 amino acids. CDR3 bases: TGTGCCAGCAGCCAAAACGACAGGGCGAACACTGAAGCTTTCTTT. Translation gives CASSQNDRANTEAFF.

The chain combines TRBV2 with TRBJ2-2; D is undetermined. Germline CDR1 is SNHLY and CDR2 is FYNNEI. The CDR3 is 12 amino acids. Trimming left V 6 bases short and J 7 bases short, with 9 bases between. The CDR3 coding sequence is TGTGCCAGCAGCTCCAGTCTCGGGGAGCTGTTTTTT. It translates to CASSSSLGELFF.

This chain links TRBV27 with TRBJ1-2, with 7 nucleotides matching TRBD1. The CDR3 has 14 amino acids. From germline, CDR1 is MNHEY and CDR2 SMNVEV (reference sequence). The V and J ends lost 0 bases and 7 bases, in that order; junction bases with no gene match: 5. The CDR3 DNA sequence: TGTGCCAGCAGTTTATCTAGACAGGGTGGTGGCTACACCTTC. Translation gives CASSLSRQGGGYTF.

This clone was found a few times. The rearrangement links TRBV18 to TRBJ1-1; 7 nucleotides match TRBD1. The junction had 7 bases not matched to a gene; V was cut back by 3 bases and J by 3 bases. CDR1 is KGHSH and CDR2 is LQKENI in the germline V gene. The CDR3 is 15 amino acids. The chain's CDR3 is CASSPRQGRDTEAFF. CDR3 DNA: TGTGCCAGCTCACCGCGACAGGGAAGGGACACTGAAGCTTTCTTT.

V usage is TRBV19 and J usage is TRBJ1-1; no clear D gene. Trimming pared 5 bases from V and 7 bases from J, leaving 14 bases between. The CDR3 has 13 residues. The V gene's germline CDR1 is LNHDA and CDR2 SQIVND (reference sequence). CDR3 in DNA: TGTGCCAGTAGTCCCCACACTGGAGGTGAAGCTTTCTTT. It codes for CASSPHTGGEAFF.

The chain joins TRBV2 to TRBJ2-7, with 7 bases identical to TRBD1. Germline trimming cut 0 bases from V and 10 bases from J; bases unmatched to any gene: 9. Germline V gene data show CDR1 as SNHLY and CDR2 as FYNNEI. The CDR3 consists of 14 residues. CDR3 DNA sequence: TGTGCCAGCAGTGAAGCCGGGACAGCCTTCTATCAGTACTTC. Its translation is CASSEAGTAFYQYF.

The chain links TRBV2 to TRBJ2-1, with a weak D call TRBD1 (6 bases). The CDR3 loop spans 14 amino acids. Germline CDR1 is SNHLY and CDR2 is FYNNEI. V lost 4 bases and J lost 10, with 17 bases in between. The CDR3 here is CASSGQGQSREQFF. CDR3 DNA: TGTGCCAGCAGTGGCCAGGGACAATCCCGGGAGCAGTTCTTC.

The rearrangement uses TRBV13 and TRBJ1-1, with D perhaps TRBD1 (5 bases). The V and J ends lost 5 bases and 3 bases respectively, with 13 bases between them. Germline assignment: CDR1 PRHDT and CDR2 FYEKMQ (reference sequence). The CDR3 runs 14 residues. In DNA form, the CDR3 reads TGTGCCAGCAGCCCTCCGGGGGGAGACACTGAAGCTTTCTTT. Encoded protein: CASSPPGGDTEAFF.

The rearrangement uses TRBV29-1 and TRBJ2-1; D is ambiguous. The V gene lost 6 bases and the J gene lost 2 bases, with 5 bases spanning the gap. CDR3 length equals 11 residues. Germline V CDR1 and CDR2: SQVTM, ANQGSEA. CDR3 nucleotide sequence: TGCAGCGTGGCAGCCTACAATGAGCAGTTCTTC. It specifies CSVAAYNEQFF.

This clone has only one observation. The chain uses TRBV24-1 and TRBJ1-1; 10 nucleotides line up with TRBD1. CDR3 size: 16 residues. Germline trimming cut 2 bases from V and 10 bases from J; bases unmatched to any gene: 12. Germline CDR1 and CDR2: KGHDR and SFDVKD. The chain's CDR3 is CATSDSAIRTGGVAFF. CDR3 coding DNA: TGTGCCACCAGTGATTCCGCCATTCGGACAGGGGGAGTAGCTTTCTTT.